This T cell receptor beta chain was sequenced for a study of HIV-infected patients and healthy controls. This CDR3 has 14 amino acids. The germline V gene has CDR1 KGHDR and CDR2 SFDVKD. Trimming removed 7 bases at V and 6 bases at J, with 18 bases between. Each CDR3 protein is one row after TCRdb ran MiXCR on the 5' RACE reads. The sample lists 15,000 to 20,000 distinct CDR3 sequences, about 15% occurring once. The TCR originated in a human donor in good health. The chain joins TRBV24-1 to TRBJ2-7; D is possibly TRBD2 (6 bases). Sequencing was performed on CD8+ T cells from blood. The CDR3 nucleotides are TGTGCCACCAGCCCCAAGGAGGGGATTCGCGAGCAGTACTTC. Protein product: CATSPKEGIREQYF.